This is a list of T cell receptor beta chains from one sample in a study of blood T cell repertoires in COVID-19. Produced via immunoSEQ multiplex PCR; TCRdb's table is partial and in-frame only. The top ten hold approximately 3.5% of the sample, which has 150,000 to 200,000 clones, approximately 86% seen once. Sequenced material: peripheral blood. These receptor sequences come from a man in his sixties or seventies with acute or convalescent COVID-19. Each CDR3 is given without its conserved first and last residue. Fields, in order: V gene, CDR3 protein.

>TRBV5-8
ASSLLPGQPQH
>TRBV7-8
ASSLGGSAKNIQY
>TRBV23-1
ASRPRDRVFYGYT
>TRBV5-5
ASSPRGNTEAF
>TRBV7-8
ASSAFRTSGHLSYEQY
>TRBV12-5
ASGLDYRGNTEAF
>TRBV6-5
ASSWTGWGNQPQH
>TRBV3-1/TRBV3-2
ASSPMPGPSTEY
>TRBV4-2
ASSPESGTGRGQY
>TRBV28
ASSLVEETQY
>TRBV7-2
ASSLSGGASSYNEQF